The 15 T cell receptor beta chains in this list originate from one sample, sequenced in a study of shared clonotypes between healthy human individuals. The method was immunoSEQ multiplex PCR; TCRdb's version includes in-frame clones alone and lacks a portion of them. The top ten clones hold about 0.068% of a sample with roughly 520,000 clones, approximately 94% of them seen once. Specimen: naive CD4+ T cells sorted from blood. Subset of the sample: CD45RA+ positively selected. These receptors all stem from a young woman in good health.

This chain connects TRBV18 to TRBJ1-1, with unresolved D. The germline gives CDR1 KGHSH, CDR2 LQKENI. The CDR3 has 16 residues. V gave up 5 bases and J gave up 0 bases, with 16 bases separating them. CDR3 in DNA: TGTGCCAGCTCATCGACGACTCCAACAGTGAACACTGAAGCTTTCTTT. Translation: CASSSTTPTVNTEAFF.

About this clone: Other DNA sequences from this sample encode an identical CDR3 as well. The V call is TRBV2, the J call TRBJ1-5; D unresolved. CDR3 length: 14 residues. Per germline, CDR1 SNHLY and CDR2 FYNNEI. Trimming took 0 bases from V and 5 from J, leaving 8 bases between them. The CDR3 DNA sequence: TGTGCCAGCAGTGAAGCCGCGGGGTATCAGCCCCAGCATTTT. Amino acids: CASSEAAGYQPQHF.

In this sample, this clone turned up once. J is TRBJ1-1 and V is TRBV4-2; 12 bases agree with TRBD1. V gave up 1 base and J gave up 1 base; unmatched junction bases: 4. The CDR3 has 17 amino acids. CDR1 and CDR2 from the germline V gene are LGHNA and YNFKEQ. The CDR3, as DNA: TGTGCCAGCAGCCAAGCCGGGACAGGGGGCGGGAACACTGAAGCTTTCTTT. It yields the protein CASSQAGTGGGNTEAFF.

The J gene is TRBJ1-5, the V gene TRBV5-1, with D unclear. Trimming removed 0 bases at V and 4 bases at J, with 8 bases between. The CDR3 has 14 amino acids. CDR1 is SGHRS and CDR2 is YFSETQ in the germline V gene. Written as DNA, the CDR3 is TGCGCCAGCAGCTTGGAACCAGCAAATCAGCCCCAGCATTTT. Translation: CASSLEPANQPQHF.

This rearrangement joins TRBV7-7 to TRBJ1-1; 7 nucleotides match TRBD1. This CDR3 contains 14 residues. The V and J ends lost 0 bases and 6 bases, in that order; junction bases with no gene match: 4. The germline V gene encodes CDR1 SSHAT and CDR2 FNYEAQ (reference sequence). Here the CDR3 DNA reads TGTGCCAGCAGCTTAGCCATCAGGGGGGCTGAAGCTTTCTTT. Protein product: CASSLAIRGAEAFF.

The V call is TRBV6-1, the J call TRBJ1-5, with D unclear. This CDR3 has 14 amino acids. V was clipped by 1 base and J by 5 bases, with 9 bases between them. The germline CDR1 and CDR2 sequences are MNHNS and SASEGT. The CDR3 DNA follows: TGTGCCAGCAGTGAAGGTCCATGGTATCAGCCCCAGCATTTT. Translated, it gives CASSEGPWYQPQHF.

The count of this clone is one. The V call is TRBV18, the J call TRBJ2-7, with 7 bases identical to TRBD1. The CDR3 length is 14 residues. The germline CDR1 and CDR2 sequences are KGHSH and LQKENI. The J segment lost 5 bases and the V segment lost 4 bases, leaving 8 bases of the junction unmatched. Here the CDR3 reads CASSLTTGMNEQYF. CDR3 bases: TGTGCCAGCTCACTTACGACAGGGATGAACGAGCAGTACTTC.

This clone showed up just once. The genes are TRBV27 and TRBJ2-3, with TRBD1 matching 10 bases. After removal of 5 bases from V and 2 bases from J, the junction contained 4 bases not matched to a gene. The CDR3 totals 15 residues. The V gene's germline CDR1 is MNHEY and CDR2 SMNVEV (reference sequence). The DNA for the CDR3 is TGTGCCAGCAGTACCGGGACAGGGGTCACAGATACGCAGTATTTT. Encoded protein: CASSTGTGVTDTQYF.

V and J are TRBV11-2 and TRBJ2-7, with 9 bases that match TRBD1. J gave up 0 bases and V 2 bases, and 8 bases lay outside the gene matches. The germline V gene encodes CDR1 SGHAT and CDR2 FQNNGV. The CDR3 runs 17 residues. The DNA for the CDR3 is TGTGCCAGCAGCTTAAGGGCACCGGGACAGGGCTCCTACGAGCAGTACTTC. Its protein product is CASSLRAPGQGSYEQYF.

This clone showed up just once. This chain links TRBV7-2 with TRBJ1-2; no clear D. The germline V gene encodes CDR1 SGHTA and CDR2 FQGNSA. This CDR3 region has 13 residues. Trimming took off 1 base at V and 4 bases at J, with 7 bases between the two ends. The DNA for the CDR3 is TGTGCCAGCAGCTTAGGACGTGCCTATGGCTACACCTTC. Translating it yields CASSLGRAYGYTF.

The chain joins TRBV5-1 to TRBJ1-5; unclear D gene. The CDR3 contains 14 residues. CDR1 is SGHRS, CDR2 YFSETQ, per germline. The V and J ends lost 0 bases and 2 bases respectively, with 6 bases between them. CDR3 coding DNA: TGCGCCAGCAGCTTGGACGGGGGCAATCAGCCCCAGCATTTT. Translating it yields CASSLDGGNQPQHF.

A note on this clone: The same CDR3 can be traced to other DNA sequences in this sample. This chain connects TRBV18 to TRBJ2-7, with 8 positions matching TRBD1. The germline CDR1 and CDR2 sequences are KGHSH and LQKENI. V trimming: 3 bases; J trimming: 2 bases; junction bases outside the gene matches: 6. The CDR3 is 15 amino acids. CDR3 DNA sequence: TGTGCCAGCTCACCGGGTGGACAGGGAACCTACGAGCAGTACTTC. This encodes CASSPGGQGTYEQYF. Full variable domain (outside the CDR3, taken from reference TRBV18 and TRBJ2-7): NAGVMQNPRHLVRRRGQEARLRCSPMKGHSHVYWYRQLPEEGLKFMVYLQKENIIDESGMPKERFSAEFPKEGPSILRIQQVVRGDSAAYFCASSPGGQGTYEQYFGPGTRLTVT.

V is TRBV2 and J is TRBJ1-3; D call uncertain. CDR1 is SNHLY and CDR2 is FYNNEI in the germline V gene. The CDR3 length is 13 residues. Trimming pared 8 bases from V and 0 bases from J, leaving 8 bases between. As DNA, the CDR3 is TGTGCCAGCGCGGCTCTCTCTGGAAACACCATATATTTT. It codes for CASAALSGNTIYF. The full variable domain, with the rest looked up from reference TRBV2 and TRBJ1-3, is EPEVTQTPSHQVTQMGQEVILRCVPISNHLYFYWYRQILGQKVEFLVSFYNNEISEKSEIFDDQFSVERPDGSNFTLKIRSTKLEDSAMYFCASAALSGNTIYFGEGSWLTVV.

This sequence joins TRBV28 and TRBJ2-7; perhaps TRBD2 as D (5 bases). The germline V gene has CDR1 MDHEN and CDR2 SYDVKM. The CDR3 consists of 14 residues. The germline V and J ends were trimmed by 5 bases and 0 bases, with 11 bases remaining between them. DNA for the CDR3: TGTGCCAGCAGTCCCAAAGGGAGCTCCTACGAGCAGTACTTC. Amino acid sequence: CASSPKGSSYEQYF.

The chain couples TRBV2 to TRBJ2-2, with 10 bases identical to TRBD2. CDR1 is SNHLY and CDR2 is FYNNEI in the germline V gene. This CDR3 is built from 15 residues. J gave up 1 base and V 4 bases, and 0 bases lay outside the gene matches. CDR3 sequence (DNA): TGTGCCAGCAGTGGGACTAGCGGGAACACCGGGGAGCTGTTTTTT. Translating it yields CASSGTSGNTGELFF.